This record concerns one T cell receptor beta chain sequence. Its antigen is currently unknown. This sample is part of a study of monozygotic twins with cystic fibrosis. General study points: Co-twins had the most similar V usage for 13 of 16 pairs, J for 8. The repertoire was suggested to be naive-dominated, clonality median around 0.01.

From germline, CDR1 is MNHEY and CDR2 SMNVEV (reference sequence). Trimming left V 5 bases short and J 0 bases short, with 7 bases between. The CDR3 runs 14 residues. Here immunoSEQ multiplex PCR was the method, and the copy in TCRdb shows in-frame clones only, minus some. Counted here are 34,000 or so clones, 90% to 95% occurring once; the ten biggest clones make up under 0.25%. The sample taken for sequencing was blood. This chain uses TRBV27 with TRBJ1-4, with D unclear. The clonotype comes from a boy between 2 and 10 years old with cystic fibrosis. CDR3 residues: CASSPIPTNEKLFF. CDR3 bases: TGTGCCAGCAGTCCCATCCCAACTAATGAAAAACTGTTTTTT.